Each of the 25 T cell receptor beta chains below was sequenced from the same sample in a study of post-analysis software for immune sequencing data. These receptors have no identified antigens. Study-level findings and limits: There were five TRBV segments more frequent in patients than controls, and TRBV5-6, TRBV5-1 and TRBV20-1 were among them.

cDNA libraries for TCR beta contained unique molecular identifiers. TCRdb reanalysed the PCR reads using MiXCR and keeps one entry per CDR3 protein. The sample records 700,000 to 900,000 distinct CDR3 sequences, roughly 50% being singletons. What was sequenced was blood. The receptor set was obtained from a girl aged 5 to 17 with multiple sclerosis.

This chain links TRBV7-2 with TRBJ1-2, with 12 bases fitting TRBD1. The CDR3 totals 15 residues. V shed 2 bases, J shed 6 bases, and the junction held 4 bases outside the gene matches. The V gene's germline CDR1 is SGHTA and CDR2 FQGNSA. In DNA form, the CDR3 reads TGTGCCAGCAGCTTACCGGGACAGGGGGCGGATGGCTACACCTTC. This encodes CASSLPGQGADGYTF.

This clonotype was counted only a few times. This chain joins TRBV5-1 and TRBJ2-1; possibly TRBD1 or TRBD2 for D (5 bases each). The CDR3 runs to 12 residues. With 3 bases removed from V and 7 bases from J, the gap between germline ends came to 8 bases. Germline V gives CDR1 SGHRS, CDR2 YFSETQ. The CDR3 loop reads CASSSEGNEQFF. The CDR3, as DNA: TGCGCCAGCAGCTCTGAGGGGAATGAGCAGTTCTTC.

The J gene is TRBJ1-2, the V gene TRBV9; D perhaps matches TRBD1 (5 bases). CDR1 is SGDLS, CDR2 YYNGEE, per germline. The CDR3 covers 13 residues. The ends were cut back, 4 bases at V and 7 bases at J, with 14 bases in the middle. CDR3 sequence (DNA): TGTGCCAGCAGCCAGGGACGGGGGTCTGGCTACACCTTC. This translates into CASSQGRGSGYTF.

The rearrangement links TRBV7-9 to TRBJ2-7; TRBD1 matches 9 bases. With 5 bases clipped from V and 4 bases from J, the junction kept 15 bases outside the gene matches. Germline V gene sequence: CDR1 SEHNR, CDR2 FQNEAQ (reference sequence). The CDR3 is made up of 17 amino acids. This CDR3 reads CASSDSTGQGSPYEQYF. The DNA for the CDR3 is TGTGCCAGCAGCGACTCCACGGGACAGGGCTCTCCGTACGAGCAGTACTTC.

This clonotype was seen more than once but under ten times. CDR3 bases: TGTGCCAGCAGCCCAGGGGGATATACCTACGAGCAGTACTTC. Its protein is CASSPGGYTYEQYF. This chain uses TRBV9 with TRBJ2-7; 7 bases match TRBD1. V was clipped by 4 bases and J by 2 bases; unmatched bases: 6. CDR1 SGDLS and CDR2 YYNGEE come from the germline V gene. This CDR3 comprises 14 residues.

The rearrangement joins TRBV2 to TRBJ1-5, with 11 bases aligning to TRBD1. CDR1 is SNHLY and CDR2 is FYNNEI in the germline V gene. Trimming took 3 bases from V and 3 from J; bases not matched to a gene: 7. This CDR3 has 17 residues. The CDR3, as DNA: TGTGCCAGCAGTGAGAGGGGACAGGGGGTCTTCAATCAGCCCCAGCATTTT. It translates to CASSERGQGVFNQPQHF. The variable domain in full, with the rest retrieved from reference TRBV2 and TRBJ1-5, is EPEVTQTPSHQVTQMGQEVILRCVPISNHLYFYWYRQILGQKVEFLVSFYNNEISEKSEIFDDQFSVERPDGSNFTLKIRSTKLEDSAMYFCASSERGQGVFNQPQHFGDGTRLSIL.

The J gene is TRBJ2-7, the V gene TRBV11-1; a possible D gene is TRBD1 (5 bases). The CDR3 loop spans 14 amino acids. The germline gives CDR1 SGHAT, CDR2 FQDESV (reference sequence). Between the trimmed V and J ends, which lost 1 base and 1 base, there was a span of 8 bases. The DNA for the CDR3 is TGTGCCAGCAGCTTAGATGCAGGGTCCTACGAGCAGTACTTC. It encodes CASSLDAGSYEQYF.

This clonotype was found a few times. The gene calls are TRBV3-1 and TRBJ2-4, with 7 bases lining up with TRBD1. The CDR3 is 15 residues long. V lost 4 bases, J lost 6 bases, and 9 bases stayed unmatched. The germline CDR1 and CDR2 sequences are LGHDT and YNNKEL (reference sequence). CDR3 in amino acids: CASSRNRGPLNIQYF. CDR3 sequence (DNA): TGTGCCAGCAGCCGGAACAGGGGTCCTTTAAACATTCAGTACTTC.

In this sample, this clonotype turned up a few times. This chain links TRBV12-3 or TRBV12-4 with TRBJ2-1; 9 positions match TRBD2. The V gene end was trimmed by 5 bases and the J gene end by 6 bases; junction bases not matched to a gene: 11. CDR3 length: 16 amino acids. DNA for the CDR3: TGTGCCAGCAGTACCCGTTTTAGCGGGAGTGGCAATGAGCAGTTCTTC. This codes for CASSTRFSGSGNEQFF.

The chain is built from TRBV3-1 and TRBJ1-2; maybe TRBD1 (6 bases). The CDR3 runs to 14 residues. Germline CDR1 LGHDT, CDR2 YNNKEL (reference sequence). V lost 6 bases and J 8 bases, leaving 19 bases between the germline ends. DNA for the CDR3: TGTGCCAGCAGTCTTAATCATGGGACACGGGGCTACACCTTC. Residues: CASSLNHGTRGYTF. Based on the CDR3 plus reference TRBV3-1 and TRBJ1-2, the full variable domain is DTAVSQTPKYLVTQMGNDKSIKCEQNLGHDTMYWYKQDSKKFLKIMFSYNNKELIINETVPNRFSPKSPDKAHLNLHINSLELGDSAVYFCASSLNHGTRGYTFGSGTRLTVV.

This clonotype was observed a handful of times. The rearrangement joins TRBV12-3 or TRBV12-4 to TRBJ1-2, with D perhaps TRBD1 (5 bases). V dropped 6 bases and J dropped 6 bases, with 17 bases sitting between them. The CDR3 length is 14 residues. CDR3 DNA: TGTGCCAGCAGCCGATCAGGGAAAGGGGATGGCTACACCTTC. Translating it yields CASSRSGKGDGYTF.

The V and J genes are TRBV20-1 and TRBJ2-3, with 11 bases aligning to TRBD2. V gave up 5 bases and J gave up 5 bases; unmatched junction bases: 15. CDR1 is DFQATT, CDR2 SNEGSKA, per germline (reference sequence). CDR3 length: 17 residues. CDR3: CSAPLPLLAGVGDTQYF. CDR3 DNA sequence: TGCAGTGCTCCCCTTCCCCTACTAGCGGGAGTAGGAGATACGCAGTATTTT.

This chain connects TRBV7-2 to TRBJ1-2; perhaps TRBD1 as D (6 bases). V was clipped by 2 bases and J by 8 bases, with 12 bases between them. Looked up from germline, CDR1 is SGHTA and CDR2 is FQGNSA. CDR3 size: 13 residues. The chain's CDR3 is CASSLSSTGGYTF. The CDR3 DNA is TGTGCCAGCAGCTTATCCTCTACAGGGGGCTACACCTTC.

This clonotype has a handful of counts. The chain links TRBV6-5 to TRBJ2-4; 11 positions match TRBD2. The end of the DNA fits TRBJ2-7 better, so the J call may be wrong. CDR1 MNHEY and CDR2 SVGAGI come from the germline V gene. The CDR3 loop spans 15 amino acids. The CDR3 sequence is CASRTAGLAAYEQYF. The CDR3 DNA follows: TGTGCCAGCAGGACCGCGGGACTAGCGGCATACGAGCAGTACTTC.

The V gene is TRBV29-1, the J gene TRBJ2-1, with 14 bases identical to TRBD2. Trimming at V came to 2 bases and at J to 6 bases, leaving 3 bases not matched to a gene. The germline gives CDR1 SQVTM, CDR2 ANQGSEA. The CDR3 loop spans 15 amino acids. The CDR3 bases are TGCAGCGTTGAACCCGGGACTAGCGGGAGCAATGAGCAGTTCTTC. Its translation: CSVEPGTSGSNEQFF.

There are a few counts of this clonotype. The chain carries TRBV10-3 and TRBJ1-6; a weak D match, TRBD1 (6 bases). CDR1 and CDR2 from the germline V gene are ENHRY and SYGVKD. CDR3 length: 16 amino acids. V was shortened by 2 bases and J by 5 bases, with 13 bases between the two germline ends. The CDR3 loop is CAISEGQGQDNSPLHF. The CDR3 DNA reads as TGTGCCATCAGTGAGGGGCAGGGGCAGGATAATTCACCCCTCCACTTT.

The chain employs TRBV6-2 or TRBV6-3 and TRBJ2-7; D not resolved. The germline V gene has CDR1 MNHEY and CDR2 SVGEGT. V lost 7 bases to trimming and J lost 2 bases, with 18 bases between them. The CDR3 loop spans 15 amino acids. The CDR3 DNA reads TGTGCCAGCACCAACGACCCCGGGCCTCCCTACGAGCAGTACTTC. This encodes CASTNDPGPPYEQYF.

A remark on this clonotype: At one of its ends the junction is not consistent with the germline gene, which may arise from a read error. This chain uses TRBV28 with TRBJ2-5; D not certain. CDR1 is MDHEN and CDR2 is SYDVKM in the germline V gene. The CDR3 extends over 14 amino acids. CDR3 sequence reads: CASSLQGEQETPYF. In DNA form, the CDR3 reads TGTGCCAGCAGCCTCCAAGGCGAACAAGAGACCCCGTACTTC.

This clonotype was observed a handful of times. The chain links TRBV6-5 to TRBJ2-7; D might be TRBD1 (6 bases). The CDR3 runs to 14 residues. Germline V gives CDR1 MNHEY, CDR2 SVGAGI. V was shortened by 6 bases and J by 0 bases, with 12 bases between the two germline ends. DNA for the CDR3: TGTGCCAGCAGGTGGGACACCCGCTCCTACGAGCAGTACTTC. This translates into CASRWDTRSYEQYF.

For the CDR3, the DNA is TGTGCCACCAGCGGACCCTTGACCCCCAATGAGCAGTTCTTC. The encoded protein is CATSGPLTPNEQFF. The rearrangement uses TRBV15 and TRBJ2-1; D unclear. The CDR3 extends over 14 amino acids. CDR1 is LNHNV, CDR2 YYDKDF, per germline (reference sequence). The V and J ends lost 5 bases and 6 bases respectively, with 14 bases between them. The full variable domain, completed using reference TRBV15 and TRBJ2-1, is DAMVIQNPRYQVTQFGKPVTLSCSQTLNHNVMYWYQQKSSQAPKLLFHYYDKDFNNEADTPDNFQSRRPNTSFCFLDIRSPGLGDTAMYLCATSGPLTPNEQFFGPGTRLTVL.

The chain couples TRBV28 to TRBJ1-1; D gene unclear. There are 15 residues in the CDR3. From germline, CDR1 is MDHEN and CDR2 SYDVKM. Trimming took 3 bases from V and 3 from J, leaving 14 bases between them. In DNA form, the CDR3 reads TGTGCCAGCAGTTTTGGCCAACTTGGGGACACTGAAGCTTTCTTT. This gives the protein CASSFGQLGDTEAFF.

The rearrangement uses TRBV12-5 and TRBJ1-2; D not resolved. The CDR3 covers 15 residues. Trimming shortened V by 7 bases and J by 1 base, and 16 bases separated the two germline ends. Germline V gene lookup returns CDR1 LGHNT and CDR2 FRNRAP. The CDR3 DNA is TGTGCTAGTGCGAAGGGTTCCGGCGGTAACTATGGCTACACCTTC. This gives the protein CASAKGSGGNYGYTF. Drawing the rest from reference TRBV12-5 and TRBJ1-2, the complete variable domain is DARVTQTPRHKVTEMGQEVTMRCQPILGHNTVFWYRQTMMQGLELLAYFRNRAPLDDSGMPKDRFSAEMPDATLATLKIQPSEPRDSAVYFCASAKGSGGNYGYTFGSGTRLTVV.

This clonotype has more than one count but fewer than ten. The J gene is TRBJ2-7, the V gene TRBV20-1, with TRBD1 identical over 7 bases. V was pared by 0 bases and J by 5 bases, with 7 bases of the junction left unmatched. Germline CDR1 reads DFQATT; CDR2 reads SNEGSKA (reference sequence). CDR3 size: 14 residues. The CDR3 region has the DNA TGCAGTGCTAGAGATCCGGGACAGTCCCACGAGCAGTACTTC. It codes for CSARDPGQSHEQYF.

The chain employs TRBV11-2 and TRBJ1-2; D is unclear. Germline V lookup: CDR1 SGHAT, CDR2 FQNNGV. This CDR3 spans 15 amino acids. V was pared by 5 bases and J by 2 bases, with 15 bases between. CDR3 sequence reads: CASSPRPDYNYGYTF. CDR3 bases: TGTGCCAGCAGCCCCCGACCCGATTACAACTATGGCTACACCTTC.

In regard to this clonotype: The junction differs from germline at one of its ends, possibly a read error. The J gene is TRBJ1-2, the V gene TRBV5-1; D call uncertain. The CDR3 spans 16 residues. The V gene's germline CDR1 is SGHRS and CDR2 YFSETQ. The CDR3 coding sequence is TGCGCCAGCAGCTTGGCCCCCGGAGGGTACACGTATGACTACACCTTC. Translated: CASSLAPGGYTYDYTF.